The rows below give T cell receptor beta chains drawn from one sample of a study of CD8+CD57+ T cells in acquired aplastic anemia. TCRdb re-derived calls from the reads in MiXCR, one entry per CDR3 protein. The table shows 200,000 to 300,000 distinct CDR3 sequences, with around 46% occurring only once. The sample was sorted CD4+, CD8+, or CD8+CD57+ T cells (not recorded which) from PBMCs. The origin of the receptors is a human donor with aplastic anemia. CDR3s include the opening cysteine and the closing phenylalanine or tryptophan. A D gene is named only where the DNA matches it firmly. For some rows the clone size is stated as once, few or many, or as a class when expanded; others skip it.

clone size: NA; J gene: TRBJ1-4; V gene: TRBV9; D gene: NA; CDR3 protein: CASRPYSLRTNEKLFF; CDR3 DNA: TGTGCCAGCAGACCCTACTCCCTGCGGACTAATGAAAAACTGTTTTTT
clone size: NA; J gene: TRBJ2-5; V gene: TRBV10-3; D gene: TRBD2; CDR3 protein: CAIHTPPTSGGSQETQYF; CDR3 DNA: TGTGCCATCCATACACCCCCCACTAGCGGGGGGAGCCAAGAGACCCAGTACTTC
clone size: many; J gene: TRBJ2-5; V gene: TRBV7-2; D gene: NA; CDR3 protein: CASSLGVTRYQETQYF; CDR3 DNA: TGTGCCAGCAGCTTAGGAGTTACAAGGTACCAAGAGACCCAGTACTTC
clone size: few; J gene: TRBJ2-5; V gene: TRBV27; D gene: NA; CDR3 protein: CASSSYGTDSRETQYF; CDR3 DNA: TGTGCCAGCAGTTCATATGGGACTGATTCCAGAGAGACCCAGTACTTC
clone size: NA; J gene: TRBJ2-1; V gene: TRBV7-9; D gene: TRBD2; CDR3 protein: CANSSKGTSGGLEQFF; CDR3 DNA: TGTGCCAACAGCTCAAAGGGGACTAGCGGGGGCCTTGAGCAGTTCTTC
clone size: NA; J gene: TRBJ1-6; V gene: TRBV2; D gene: TRBD1; CDR3 protein: CASSPGTEKYSPLHF; CDR3 DNA: TGTGCCAGCAGTCCCGGGACAGAAAAGTATTCACCCCTCCACTTT
clone size: few; J gene: TRBJ2-7; V gene: TRBV30; D gene: TRBD1; CDR3 protein: CAWSPTRGLSYEQYF; CDR3 DNA: TGTGCCTGGAGTCCTACGAGGGGGCTGAGCTACGAGCAGTACTTC
clone size: many; J gene: TRBJ2-2; V gene: TRBV24-1; D gene: NA; CDR3 protein: CATSGVDTGELFF; CDR3 DNA: TGTGCCACCAGTGGAGTAGACACCGGGGAGCTGTTTTTT
clone size: NA; J gene: TRBJ1-2; V gene: TRBV6-6; D gene: NA; CDR3 protein: CASTTDSGMRHGYTF; CDR3 DNA: TGTGCCAGCACTACCGACAGCGGGATGCGCCACGGCTACACCTTC
clone size: many; J gene: TRBJ2-1; V gene: TRBV4-1; D gene: TRBD1; CDR3 protein: CASSQVGQGASNEQFF; CDR3 DNA: TGCGCCAGCAGCCAAGTGGGACAGGGGGCTAGCAATGAGCAGTTCTTC
clone size: many; J gene: TRBJ2-7; V gene: TRBV14; D gene: NA; CDR3 protein: CASSRQTVSYEQYF; CDR3 DNA: TGTGCCAGCAGCCGCCAGACGGTCTCCTACGAGCAGTACTTC
clone size: many; J gene: TRBJ2-1; V gene: TRBV7-8; D gene: TRBD2; CDR3 protein: CASSSRTSEYNEQFF; CDR3 DNA: TGTGCCAGCAGCTCCAGGACTAGCGAGTACAATGAGCAGTTCTTC
clone size: many; J gene: TRBJ1-3; V gene: TRBV20-1; D gene: NA; CDR3 protein: CSAPTGTVSGNTIYF; CDR3 DNA: TGCAGTGCCCCAACCGGGACGGTCTCTGGAAACACCATATATTTT
clone size: NA; J gene: TRBJ2-3; V gene: TRBV11-2; D gene: TRBD2; CDR3 protein: CASSTPEAGGPLDTQYF; CDR3 DNA: TGTGCCAGCAGCACCCCTGAGGCGGGGGGGCCCTTAGATACGCAGTATTTT
clone size: NA; J gene: TRBJ1-1; V gene: TRBV7-2; D gene: NA; CDR3 protein: CASSPPSHREAFF; CDR3 DNA: TGTGCCAGCAGCCCACCCAGCCATCGAGAAGCTTTCTTT
clone size: NA; J gene: TRBJ2-5; V gene: TRBV7-6; D gene: TRBD2; CDR3 protein: CASSLPGLAGARETQYF; CDR3 DNA: TGTGCCAGCAGCTTACCGGGACTAGCGGGGGCCCGAGAGACCCAGTACTTC
clone size: many; J gene: TRBJ2-7; V gene: TRBV7-9; D gene: NA; CDR3 protein: CASSLGGSPYEQYF; CDR3 DNA: TGTGCCAGCAGCTTGGGGGGCTCCCCCTACGAGCAGTACTTC
clone size: NA; J gene: TRBJ2-5; V gene: TRBV27; D gene: NA; CDR3 protein: CASSLYPSGVETQYF; CDR3 DNA: TGTGCCAGCAGTTTATATCCTTCAGGGGTGGAGACCCAGTACTTC
clone size: NA; J gene: TRBJ1-3; V gene: TRBV4-1; D gene: NA; CDR3 protein: CASSQDIRSPSGNTIYF; CDR3 DNA: TGCGCCAGCAGCCAAGATATTAGGAGCCCCTCTGGAAACACCATATATTTT
clone size: many; J gene: TRBJ2-7; V gene: TRBV7-3; D gene: TRBD1; CDR3 protein: CASSLTFQGAGSYEQYF; CDR3 DNA: TGTGCCAGCAGCTTAACGTTTCAGGGGGCCGGCTCCTACGAGCAGTACTTC
clone size: many; J gene: TRBJ1-2; V gene: TRBV15; D gene: TRBD1; CDR3 protein: CATSSMDRGGYTF; CDR3 DNA: TGTGCCACCAGCAGTATGGACAGGGGCGGCTACACCTTC
clone size: NA; J gene: TRBJ2-5; V gene: TRBV7-2; D gene: TRBD2; CDR3 protein: CASSYPGLLQETQYF; CDR3 DNA: TGTGCCAGCAGCTATCCGGGACTACTCCAAGAGACCCAGTACTTC